The 13 T cell receptor beta chains reported below all come from one sample, sequenced in a study of spatial heterogeneity in lung cancer. One entry per CDR3 protein, called by TCRdb with MiXCR from the 5' RACE reads. The sample holds tens of thousands of distinct CDR3 sequences, under 8.5% seen once. The time point denotes: sample taken at primary tumor resection. The starting material was PBMCs, obtained at surgery. Source of these receptors: a female donor with early-stage non-small cell lung cancer.

This clonotype was recorded at least ten times. This chain connects TRBV10-3 to TRBJ1-1; the match to TRBD1 covers 7 bases. CDR1 is ENHRY and CDR2 is SYGVKD in the germline V gene. The CDR3 has 13 residues. Trimming took 6 bases from V and 3 from J; bases not matched to a gene: 4. The CDR3 DNA reads as TGTGCCATCAGGGGAACAGGGGACACTGAAGCTTTCTTT. Its protein is CAIRGTGDTEAFF.

The V call is TRBV28, the J call TRBJ2-1; 12 bases map to TRBD2. The trim removed 6 bases at V and 7 bases at J, leaving 7 bases unmatched. The CDR3 is 15 residues long. In germline, CDR1 is MDHEN, CDR2 SYDVKM. CDR3: CASRRTSGRWNEQFF. The CDR3 DNA follows: TGTGCCAGCAGGCGCACTAGCGGGAGGTGGAATGAGCAGTTCTTC.

The rearrangement joins TRBV11-2 to TRBJ2-3; perhaps TRBD2 as D (7 bases). The CDR3 length is 15 residues. Trimming took off 6 bases at V and 2 bases at J, with 15 bases between the two ends. Germline CDR1 and CDR2: SGHAT and FQNNGV. The CDR3 DNA reads as TGTGCCAGCAGTCCCGGGGGGCGGCCCACAGATACGCAGTATTTT. Residues: CASSPGGRPTDTQYF.

V is TRBV5-1 and J is TRBJ1-1; D gene uncertain. The V and J ends lost 2 bases and 4 bases respectively, with 12 bases between them. The CDR3 has 14 residues. The germline V gene encodes CDR1 SGHRS and CDR2 YFSETQ. The CDR3 nucleotides are TGCGCCAGCAGCTTCGAGGGATACGGCACTGAAGCTTTCTTT. Amino acids: CASSFEGYGTEAFF.

This clonotype has at least ten counts. The genes are TRBV3-1 and TRBJ2-3; D is perhaps TRBD1 (6 bases). The germline V and J ends were trimmed by 4 bases and 2 bases, with 19 bases remaining between them. The CDR3 sequence is 17 residues long. Germline V gives CDR1 LGHDT, CDR2 YNNKEL (reference sequence). The CDR3 spells CASSPNVGAGNTDTQYF. Written as DNA, the CDR3 is TGTGCCAGCAGCCCTAATGTGGGGGCAGGGAACACAGATACGCAGTATTTT.

This clonotype was picked up many times. The chain uses TRBV5-1 and TRBJ1-3; the D is unclear. This CDR3 contains 14 residues. V lost 4 bases, J lost 0 bases, and 8 bases lay in between. Germline assignment: CDR1 SGHRS and CDR2 YFSETQ. The CDR3 DNA is TGCGCCAGCAGCGCCGTGGGCTCTGGAAACACCATATATTTT. Encoded protein: CASSAVGSGNTIYF.

The chain links TRBV7-2 to TRBJ1-2; D remains ambiguous. Germline values: CDR1 SGHTA, CDR2 FQGNSA. The CDR3 length is 15 residues. The V end lost 5 bases, the J end lost 0 bases, and 13 bases lay between the germline ends. This CDR3 reads CASSPTWASNYGYTF. For the CDR3, the DNA is TGTGCCAGCAGCCCCACGTGGGCCTCTAACTATGGCTACACCTTC.

This clonotype appeared many times. The V and J genes are TRBV7-8 and TRBJ1-4; 9 positions agree with TRBD1. This CDR3 has 15 amino acids. J lost 0 bases, V lost 5 bases, and 1 base had no gene match. The germline gives CDR1 SGHVS, CDR2 FQNEAQ. CDR3 sequence (DNA): TGTGCCAGCAGCCGGACAGGGGCAACTAATGAAAAACTGTTTTTT. This encodes CASSRTGATNEKLFF.

This clonotype appeared many times. The rearrangement links TRBV12-3 or TRBV12-4 to TRBJ2-7; D not certain. This CDR3 region has 14 residues. Trimming left V 3 bases short and J 0 bases short, with 9 bases between. CDR3 protein: CASSFSSYSYEQYF. The CDR3 coding sequence is TGTGCCAGCAGTTTCTCCAGCTACTCCTACGAGCAGTACTTC.

This clonotype was seen a few times. This rearrangement joins TRBV18 to TRBJ2-5; D is undetermined. Per germline, CDR1 KGHSH and CDR2 LQKENI. V was pared by 3 bases and J by 3 bases, with 8 bases between. There are 13 residues in the CDR3. DNA for the CDR3: TGTGCCAGCTCACCCCGCCAGAAAGAGACCCAGTACTTC. This encodes CASSPRQKETQYF.

The chain combines TRBV6-1 with TRBJ2-7; the D gene is possibly TRBD1 (6 bases). The CDR3 totals 12 residues. The germline V gene has CDR1 MNHNS and CDR2 SASEGT. Trimming took off 5 bases at V and 9 bases at J, with 14 bases between the two ends. The CDR3 coding sequence is TGTGCCAGCAGTAGACCTCAGGGGCCGCAGTACTTC. Translated: CASSRPQGPQYF.

In this sample, this clonotype is large. A read error may produce the germline difference seen at one junction end. This sequence joins TRBV7-7 and TRBJ2-5; TRBD1 matches at 8 bases. CDR1 and CDR2 from the germline V gene are SSHAT and FNYEAQ (reference sequence). The CDR3 has 15 amino acids. The CDR3 reads CASSLQPGGRETQYF. The CDR3 DNA reads TGTGCTAGCAGCTTACAGCCAGGGGGCCGAGAGACCCAGTACTTC.

Many counts were recorded for this clonotype. The chain recombines TRBV6-1 with TRBJ2-7; 8 bases align to TRBD1. The CDR3 spans 15 residues. With 5 bases clipped from V and 4 bases from J, the junction kept 10 bases outside the gene matches. CDR1 and CDR2 from the germline V gene are MNHNS and SASEGT. In DNA form, the CDR3 reads TGTGCCAGCAGTTACCGACAGGGGCCTCCTTACGAGCAGTACTTC. This sequence encodes CASSYRQGPPYEQYF.